A single sample gave rise to the 19 T cell receptor beta chains below, sequenced in a study of beta chain features in type 1 diabetes. Isolated RNA was reverse transcribed in full, so expressed TCRB transcripts were sequenced. Using immunoSEQ multiplex PCR, the repertoire was profiled, and TCRdb retains in-frame clones only, with some absent. The repertoire includes 250,000 to 350,000 clones, approximately 15% of them detected once, and 6.7% sits in the top ten. The sequenced material came from central memory CD4+ T cells from blood. The receptors here all came from a man younger than 45 in good health.

This clone was seen many times. The rearrangement joins TRBV19 to TRBJ2-4; 7 positions match TRBD1. Germline V gene data show CDR1 as LNHDA and CDR2 as SQIVND (reference sequence). The CDR3 spans 11 residues. V was clipped by 4 bases and J by 13 bases; unmatched bases: 4. CDR3 nucleotides: TGTGCCAGTAGTACCTGGGACAGCCAGTACTTC. Translated: CASSTWDSQYF. Using reference TRBV19 and TRBJ2-4 for the parts outside the CDR3, the full variable domain is DGGITQSPKYLFRKEGQNVTLSCEQNLNHDAMYWYRQDPGQGLRLIYYSQIVNDFQKGDIAEGYSVSREKKESFPLTVTSAQKNPTAFYLCASSTWDSQYFGAGTRLSVL.

Details on this clone: A much larger clone lies one base from this, so it may be a read error. The V call is TRBV11-3, the J call TRBJ2-3; D is ambiguous. The CDR3 extends over 13 amino acids. Germline V CDR1 and CDR2: SGHNT, YENEEA. V gave up 1 base and J gave up 0 bases, with 2 bases separating them. CDR3 nucleotides: TGTGCCAGCAGCTTAGTTAGCACAGATACGCAGTATTTT. Protein sequence: CASSLVSTDTQYF.

This chain links TRBV19 with TRBJ1-1; D unresolved. This CDR3 spans 14 amino acids. Trimming stripped 6 bases from V and 1 base from J, with 12 bases between. From germline, CDR1 is LNHDA and CDR2 SQIVND (reference sequence). As DNA, the CDR3 is TGTGCCAGTAGCCAATACTCGAAGAACACTGAAGCTTTCTTT. Residues: CASSQYSKNTEAFF. Variable domain in full (rest from reference TRBV19 and TRBJ1-1): DGGITQSPKYLFRKEGQNVTLSCEQNLNHDAMYWYRQDPGQGLRLIYYSQIVNDFQKGDIAEGYSVSREKKESFPLTVTSAQKNPTAFYLCASSQYSKNTEAFFGQGTRLTVV.

This clone was seen a handful of times. A much bigger clone sits one base away, suggesting this may be a read error. V and J are TRBV7-2 and TRBJ1-1; D not certain. V shed 1 base and J shed 1 base, with 4 bases lying between them. The V gene's germline CDR1 is SGHTA and CDR2 FQGNSA. This CDR3 contains 13 residues. CDR3 protein: CASSLEKNTEAFF. DNA for the CDR3: TGTGCCAGCAGCTTAGAGAAGAACACTGAAGCTTTCTTT.

This chain joins TRBV5-1 and TRBJ1-5, with D possibly matching TRBD1 (6 bases). Germline V lookup: CDR1 SGHRS, CDR2 YFSETQ. The CDR3 has 15 amino acids. Trimming removed 4 bases at V and 7 bases at J, with 18 bases between. CDR3 residues: CASSQDGGLRQPQHF. The CDR3 nucleotides read TGCGCCAGCAGCCAGGATGGGGGCCTTCGGCAGCCCCAGCATTTT.

The rearrangement links TRBV7-3 to TRBJ2-5; D uncertain. Germline V gene data show CDR1 as SGHTA and CDR2 as FQGTGA. V lost 2 bases, J lost 5 bases, and 12 bases lay in between. The CDR3 spans 14 residues. The CDR3 loop reads CASSLFGSMETQYF. CDR3 sequence (DNA): TGTGCCAGCAGCTTATTCGGTAGTATGGAGACCCAGTACTTC.

The chain couples TRBV7-8 to TRBJ2-5; D is undetermined. The CDR3 loop spans 12 amino acids. V shed 2 bases and J shed 5 bases, with 6 bases lying between them. Germline V gene sequence: CDR1 SGHVS, CDR2 FQNEAQ. CDR3 residues: CASSLWSETQYF. The CDR3 nucleotides read TGTGCCAGCAGCTTATGGTCGGAGACCCAGTACTTC.

Turning to this clone: One junction end disagrees with the germline gene, perhaps due to a read error. The chain recombines TRBV20-1 with TRBJ2-3, with TRBD1 matching over 7 bases. The CDR3 extends over 10 amino acids. Germline CDR1 is DFQATT and CDR2 is SNEGSKA (reference sequence). The CDR3, as DNA: TGCAGTGCTGGGGACAGCTCGAGTGTTTTT. It is translated as CSAGDSSSVF.

V is TRBV7-2 and J is TRBJ1-6; no definite D call. Germline CDR1 SGHTA, CDR2 FQGNSA. V lost 3 bases and J lost 5, with 17 bases in between. CDR3 length: 17 amino acids. The CDR3 region is CASSFRSVRTNNSPLHF. CDR3 bases: TGTGCCAGCAGCTTTCGGTCGGTGCGGACCAATAATTCACCCCTCCACTTT.

This clone was seen a few times. This chain joins TRBV7-2 and TRBJ2-7; the match to TRBD2 covers 10 bases. TRBJ2-4 matches the DNA end more closely, so the J call is doubtful. The CDR3 totals 15 residues. CDR1 and CDR2 (germline): SGHTA, FQGNSA. The CDR3 nucleotides read TGTGCCAGCAGCTTATGGACTAGCGGAGGGAACATTCAGTACTTC. This encodes CASSLWTSGGNIQYF.

This clone has ten or more counts. The chain has TRBV7-9 and TRBJ2-1; D tentatively fits TRBD1 or TRBD2 (5 bases each). Germline lookup yields CDR1 SEHNR and CDR2 FQNEAQ (reference sequence). V lost 1 base, J lost 13 bases, and 14 bases lay in between. This CDR3 contains 13 residues. This chain's CDR3 is CASSLGDPPLQFF. CDR3 DNA sequence: TGTGCCAGCAGCTTAGGGGACCCACCTCTCCAGTTCTTC. Full variable domain (missing parts from reference TRBV7-9 and TRBJ2-1): DTGVSQNPRHKITKRGQNVTFRCDPISEHNRLYWYRQTLGQGPEFLTYFQNEAQLEKSRLLSDRFSAERPKGSFSTLEIQRTEQGDSAMYLCASSLGDPPLQFFGPGTRLTVL.

The sample holds a few counts of this clone. The rearrangement links TRBV30 to TRBJ1-2; possible D gene TRBD1, 5 bases. The CDR3 totals 14 residues. Germline V CDR1 and CDR2: GTSNPN, SVGIG (reference sequence). Trimming removed 4 bases at V and 6 bases at J, with 18 bases between. The CDR3 loop reads CAWTRWGISDGYTF. The CDR3 DNA follows: TGTGCCTGGACGAGGTGGGGGATATCTGATGGCTACACCTTC.

This clone appeared a few times. This rearrangement joins TRBV5-1 to TRBJ2-3, with 9 bases lining up with TRBD2. The CDR3 contains 17 residues. Germline assignment: CDR1 SGHRS and CDR2 YFSETQ. The V gene end was trimmed by 0 bases and the J gene end by 5 bases; junction bases not matched to a gene: 10. DNA of the CDR3: TGCGCCAGCAGCTTGGCGCAGGGAGCGGGGGGAAGAGATACGCAGTATTTT. Its protein product is CASSLAQGAGGRDTQYF.

The chain links TRBV25-1 to TRBJ1-1; D is perhaps TRBD1 (5 bases). The CDR3 runs 14 residues. Germline CDR1 is MGHDK and CDR2 is SYGVNS. Deletions cut 6 bases from V and 3 bases from J, with 14 bases between. Here the CDR3 reads CASSSPSRDTEAFF. The DNA of the CDR3 is TGTGCCAGCAGCTCCCCTAGCAGGGACACTGAAGCTTTCTTT.

This chain uses TRBV6-1 with TRBJ1-5; D unclear. The CDR3 is 15 residues long. Germline-derived CDR1 and CDR2 are MNHNS and SASEGT. V lost 5 bases to trimming and J lost 3 bases, with 14 bases between them. In DNA, the CDR3 is TGTGCCAGCAGTCTGGCCTTTTCCGACAATCAGCCCCAGCATTTT. This encodes CASSLAFSDNQPQHF.

V gene TRBV27 combines with J gene TRBJ2-7; 9 bases agree with TRBD1. There are 17 residues in the CDR3. Losses at the gene ends were 5 bases for V and 2 bases for J; bases not matched to a gene: 13. Germline V gene sequence: CDR1 MNHEY, CDR2 SMNVEV (reference sequence). CDR3 in amino acids: CASSTPAPGQGTYEQYV. The CDR3, as DNA: TGTGCCAGCAGTACTCCGGCTCCGGGACAGGGAACCTACGAGCAGTACGTC.

Only one count was recorded for this clone. This chain uses TRBV7-9 with TRBJ1-1; 11 bases map to TRBD1. From germline, CDR1 is SEHNR and CDR2 FQNEAQ (reference sequence). CDR3 size: 14 residues. V was pared by 5 bases and J by 5 bases, with 4 bases of the junction left unmatched. As DNA, the CDR3 is TGTGCCAGCAGCCGGGACAGGGGGTTGACTGAAGCTTTCTTT. As protein: CASSRDRGLTEAFF. Combining the CDR3 with reference TRBV7-9 and TRBJ1-1 gives the whole variable domain DTGVSQNPRHKITKRGQNVTFRCDPISEHNRLYWYRQTLGQGPEFLTYFQNEAQLEKSRLLSDRFSAERPKGSFSTLEIQRTEQGDSAMYLCASSRDRGLTEAFFGQGTRLTVV.

The chain links TRBV9 to TRBJ2-3; D is uncertain. Deletions cut 0 bases from V and 4 bases from J, with 9 bases between. Germline V gene data show CDR1 as SGDLS and CDR2 as YYNGEE. This CDR3 comprises 14 residues. The CDR3, as DNA: TGTGCCAGCAGCGTAGAAGTGGGCCCAGATACGCAGTATTTT. Protein: CASSVEVGPDTQYF. Looking up the rest from reference TRBV9 and TRBJ2-3 gives the full variable domain: DSGVTQTPKHLITATGQRVTLRCSPRSGDLSVYWYQQSLDQGLQFLIQYYNGEERAKGNILERFSAQQFPDLHSELNLSSLELGDSALYFCASSVEVGPDTQYFGPGTRLTVL.

The chain carries TRBV4-3 and TRBJ1-2; D gene ambiguous. Trimming left V 0 bases short and J 8 bases short, with 7 bases between. CDR3 size: 12 residues. Per the germline V gene, CDR1 is LGHNA and CDR2 is YSLEER. The CDR3 sequence is CASSQDSWGYTF. DNA of the CDR3: TGCGCCAGCAGCCAAGACTCGTGGGGCTACACCTTC.